This TCR beta chain was obtained from a study of response to subunit inactivated influenza vaccine. Study conclusions and caveats: The authors suggested that every seasonal influenza vaccination recruits few new T cells.

MiXCR, applied by TCRdb to the RT-PCR reads, yields one record per CDR3 protein. The sample consists of some 500,000 distinct CDR3 sequences, 10% to 15% of them appearing once. This clonotype was seen more than once but under ten times. Antigen: not known. The receptor was isolated from a man between 50 and 59 years old who received an inactivated influenza vaccine. Sequenced here: PBMCs from blood, sampled roughly 48 days after vaccination.

The CDR3 region has the DNA TGTGCCAGCAGCTTTTCCCCGACGGGTGGCCAAAACATTCAGTACTTC. Translation gives CASSFSPTGGQNIQYF. The chain employs TRBV7-2 and TRBJ2-4; D not resolved. V lost 3 bases, J lost 5 bases, and 17 bases lay in between. The CDR3 consists of 16 residues. Germline values: CDR1 SGHTA, CDR2 FQGNSA.